This T cell receptor beta chain was sequenced in a study of cytomegalovirus exposure and HLA in healthy donors. Looking at the study overall: Among roughly 180 million T cells, an earlier analysis found roughly 120 million unique TCR beta sequences.

The PCR had 60 Vbeta and 13 Jbeta primers. Sequencing used immunoSEQ multiplex PCR; TCRdb keeps in-frame clones, though not all of them. The table has some 120,000 clones, 70% to 75% seen once. Germline V gene data show CDR1 as SGHVS and CDR2 as FQNEAQ. CDR3 size: 15 residues. Germline trimming cut 6 bases from V and 5 bases from J; bases unmatched to any gene: 9. About this clone itself: The antigen remains undetermined.

Study outcomes and limitations: Cytomegalovirus association was listed for approximately 160 TCR beta chains.

Sequenced input: PBMCs. The chain recombines TRBV7-8 with TRBJ1-1; 10 positions match TRBD1. This clonotype originated in a woman between 18 and 30 years old in good health and CMV-seronegative. The CDR3 region is CASRLFGTGETEAFF. CDR3 coding DNA: TGTGCCAGCAGGTTGTTCGGGACAGGGGAAACTGAAGCTTTCTTT.